Listed below are T cell receptor beta chains from one sample, sequenced in a study of OX40 agonist ivuxolimab in advanced cancers. TCRdb's table, derived via immunoSEQ multiplex PCR, lists solely in-frame clones and lacks some. The data hold about 60,000 clones, with 80% to 85% observed a single time. The source was CD4+ or CD8+ T cells sorted from blood, collected in a trial of the OX40 agonist ivuxolimab. All receptors derive from an adult with an advanced solid tumor such as melanoma, head and neck, liver or kidney cancer. CDR3s include the opening cysteine and the closing phenylalanine or tryptophan. D genes are given only for firm matches.

TRBJ2-3 | NA | TRBV7-9 | TGTGCCAGCAGCTCCCCCGGCAGGGCTGGCACAGATACGCAGTATTTT | CASSSPGRAGTDTQYF
TRBJ2-1 | NA | TRBV11-2 | TGTGCCAGCAGCTTTAGCAGGGGTAGGGACTACAATGAGCAGTTCTTC | CASSFSRGRDYNEQFF
TRBJ2-1 | NA | TRBV7-9 | TGTGCCAGCAGCTTAGAAGGAGGGTACAATGAGCAGTTCTTC | CASSLEGGYNEQFF
TRBJ1-4 | NA | TRBV6-6 | TGTGCCAGCAGCCCGGCTAATGAAAAACTGTTTTTT | CASSPANEKLFF
TRBJ2-7 | NA | TRBV5-1 | TGCGCCAGCAGCTTGGCTCTGGGTTCCCCCTACGAGCAGTACTTC | CASSLALGSPYEQYF
TRBJ2-2 | NA | TRBV5-1 | TGCGCCAGCAGCTTGGAACCTTCCGGGGAGCTGTTTTTT | CASSLEPSGELFF
TRBJ1-1 | NA | TRBV30 | TGTGCCTGGAGTGAACCGTACAGGCTAGGGACTGAAGCTTTCTTT | CAWSEPYRLGTEAFF
TRBJ2-5 | NA | TRBV2 | TGTGCCAGCAGTGCGGACAGACAAGAGACCCAGTACTTC | CASSADRQETQYF
TRBJ2-7 | TRBD1 | TRBV6-5 | TGTGCCAGCAGTAGACAGGGGCTACAGGAGCAGTACTTC | CASSRQGLQEQYF
TRBJ2-2 | TRBD2 | TRBV6-1 | TGTGCCAGCAGTGAGAGGGTAGGACTAGGAGGCGTCGGGGAGCTGTTTTTT | CASSERVGLGGVGELFF
TRBJ1-1 | TRBD1 | TRBV7-9 | TGTGCCAGCAGTAGCGAAAGGGGGCTCATTTTTCACACTGAAGCTTTCTTT | CASSSERGLIFHTEAFF
TRBJ2-3 | NA | TRBV5-1 | TGCGCCAGCAGCTTGGAGGGAGTAGATACGCAGTATTTT | CASSLEGVDTQYF
TRBJ2-1 | NA | TRBV9 | TGTGCCAGCAGCGCCGAGGGCGGTAGCTCCTACAATGAGCAGTTCTTC | CASSAEGGSSYNEQFF
TRBJ1-1 | TRBD1 | TRBV7-8 | TGTGCCAGCAGCGGACAGGAGGTAGTCACTGAAGCTTTCTTT | CASSGQEVVTEAFF
TRBJ2-1 | NA | TRBV2 | TGTGCCAGCAGTCTTCGTACTGAGCAGTTCTTC | CASSLRTEQFF
TRBJ2-3 | TRBD1 | TRBV2 | TGTGCCATCCCTCCCCGGGACAGTAGCACAGATACGCAGTATTTT | CAIPPRDSSTDTQYF
TRBJ2-3 | NA | TRBV10-1 | TGCGCCAGCAGCCTTGGACGGGCGCAGTATTTT | CASSLGRAQYF
TRBJ1-5 | TRBD1 | TRBV28 | TGTGCCAGCAGTTTATACGCTACAGGGGGCGAGCCCCAGCATTTT | CASSLYATGGEPQHF
TRBJ1-4 | TRBD1 | TRBV7-6 | TGTGCCAGCAGCAAACTGGGACAGGGGCTATGGGATGAAAAACTGTTTTTT | CASSKLGQGLWDEKLFF
TRBJ2-1 | NA | TRBV5-1 | TGCGCCAGCAGCTTGGGTGGGAGCTCCTACAATGAGCAGTTCTTC | CASSLGGSSYNEQFF